This T cell receptor beta chain was profiled in a study of T cell repertoires in cytomegalovirus infection (dated by TCRdb to about 2019). For the wider study: Donor HLA type was relevant to the analysis, as public TCR beta signatures indicated carriage of CMV infection together with the matching HLA type.

Worth noting for this clonotype: Its cognate antigen has yet to be identified. Base qualities are not provided; no much larger clone lies one nucleotide away.

Results and caveats for the whole study, not just this receptor: The ex vivo response was dominated by HLA-C-restricted CMV-specific TCR beta clonotypes, and the single most frequent clonotype in two of eight donors was supplied by these HLA-C-restricted clonotypes. Carriers of CMV infection plus the relevant HLA type were discriminated by the cumulative frequency of public TCR beta family members in the study cohort and in an independent approximately 340-donor cohort.

Sequencing was carried out with an Illumina HiSeq 1500. In TCRdb, the public reads were trimmed at Q25 with fastp and aligned with MiXCR, with productive beta chains retained. When rows share a CDR3 protein, they turn into one entry using the most common DNA and genes. This sample comprises approximately 400,000 distinct CDR3 sequences, 31% of them detected only once. The ten largest clones represent around 15% of the sample. The specimen was PBMCs. The TCR sequence derives from a human donor in good health (CMV status not recorded). Some clones in this sample may be carry-over from other donors' samples.

The CDR3 region: CASKRGVQGESYEQYF. The bases are TGTGCCAGCAAGAGGGGGGTACAGGGAGAAAGCTACGAGCAGTACTTC. This chain is built from TRBV6-8 and TRBJ2-7; the D segment may tentatively be TRBD1 or TRBD2, each giving 6 matched bases. The germline V gene sets CDR1 to MNHGY and CDR2 to SAAAGT. V is clipped by 7 bases and J by 3 bases, and the sequence between their germline boundaries is 22 bases long. Including cysteine and phenylalanine, the CDR3 has 16 amino acids. Only CDR3 DNA is held: 48 bases, read in frame from base 1.